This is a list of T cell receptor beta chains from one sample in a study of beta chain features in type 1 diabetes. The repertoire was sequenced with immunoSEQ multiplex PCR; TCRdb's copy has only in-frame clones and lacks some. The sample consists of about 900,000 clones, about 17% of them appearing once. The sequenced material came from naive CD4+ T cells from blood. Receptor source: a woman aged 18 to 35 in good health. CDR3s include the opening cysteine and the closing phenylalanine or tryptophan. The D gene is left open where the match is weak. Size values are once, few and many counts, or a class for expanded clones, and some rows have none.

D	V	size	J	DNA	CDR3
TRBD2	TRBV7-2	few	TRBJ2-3	TGTGCCAGCAGCTTAGCGTATGGTGCGGGAGGTCCCACAGATACGCAGTATTTT	CASSLAYGAGGPTDTQYF
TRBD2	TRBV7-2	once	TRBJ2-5	TGTGCCAGCAGCCCGAGGTGGATAGCGGGAGAGACCCAGTACTTC	CASSPRWIAGETQYF
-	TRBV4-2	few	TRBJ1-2	TGTGCCAGCAGCCCCCCCCAGGGCGACTATGGCTACACCTTC	CASSPPQGDYGYTF
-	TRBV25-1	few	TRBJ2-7	TGTGCCAGCAGTCAGGGGACAAGCTCCTACGAGCAGTACTTC	CASSQGTSSYEQYF
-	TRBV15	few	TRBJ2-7	TGTGCCACCAGCAGAGATCCCCAGGGGTGGTCCTACGAGCAGTACTTC	CATSRDPQGWSYEQYF
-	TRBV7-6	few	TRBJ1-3	TGTGCCAGCAGCTTAGAGGGAGGGTACTCTGGAAACACCATATATTTT	CASSLEGGYSGNTIYF
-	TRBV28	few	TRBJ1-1	TGTGCCACGAGCGTGATGAACACTGAAGCTTTCTTT	CATSVMNTEAFF
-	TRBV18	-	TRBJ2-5	TGTGCCAGCTCGCAGGGAGAGCAAGAGACCCAGTACTTC	CASSQGEQETQYF
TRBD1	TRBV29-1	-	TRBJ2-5	TGCAGCGTCGTTGACAGGGGGCATCAAGAGACCCAGTACTTC	CSVVDRGHQETQYF
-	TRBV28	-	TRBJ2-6	TGTGCCAGCAGTTTATTTAGGGGGGCTGGGGCCAACGTCCTGACTTTC	CASSLFRGAGANVLTF
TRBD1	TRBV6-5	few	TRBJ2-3	TGTGCCAGCAGTTACGGACAGGGTGCGTGGGATACGCAGTATTTT	CASSYGQGAWDTQYF
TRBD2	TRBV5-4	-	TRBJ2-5	TGTGCCAGCAGACCACCGGGGGCGGGAGGCAGAGAGACCCAGTACTTC	CASRPPGAGGRETQYF
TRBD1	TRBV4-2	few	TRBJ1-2	TGTGCCAGCAGCCAAGCTTCCGGGACAGGCGGCTATGGCTACACCTTC	CASSQASGTGGYGYTF
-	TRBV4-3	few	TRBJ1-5	TGCGCCAGCAGCCAAGAGGCGGGTTGGAGCAATCAGCCCCAGCATTTT	CASSQEAGWSNQPQHF
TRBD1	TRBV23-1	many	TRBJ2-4	TGCGCCAGCAGTCAATGCCCGACAGGGACCGGTAGGATTCAGTACTTC	CASSQCPTGTGRIQYF
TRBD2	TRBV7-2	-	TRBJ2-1	TGTGCCAGCTTGCGACTAGCGGGATTGCTCTACAATGAGCAGTTCTTC	CASLRLAGLLYNEQFF
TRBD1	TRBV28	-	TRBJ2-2	TGTGCCAGCAAGATTCCCGGACAGGGGTGGGGCGGGGAGCTGTTTTTT	CASKIPGQGWGGELFF
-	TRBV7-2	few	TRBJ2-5	TGTGCCAGCAGCACGATGGTAGCTGAGGAGACCCAGTACTTC	CASSTMVAEETQYF
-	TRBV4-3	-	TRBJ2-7	TGCGCCAGCAGCCAAGATTTAGGGACACGTCGTTACGAGCAGTACTTC	CASSQDLGTRRYEQYF
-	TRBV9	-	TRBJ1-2	TGTGCCAGCAGCCCCAGAAGGAGTAACTATGGCTACACCTTC	CASSPRRSNYGYTF
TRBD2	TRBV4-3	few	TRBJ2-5	TGCGCCAGCAGCCAAGATAACCCCTGGACTAGCCAAGAGACCCAGTACTTC	CASSQDNPWTSQETQYF
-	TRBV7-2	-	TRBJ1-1	TGTGCCAGCAGCTTAGGCAGAAACACTGAAGCTTTCTTT	CASSLGRNTEAFF
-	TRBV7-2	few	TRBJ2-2	TGTGCCAGCCCAACAGCATACACCGGGGAGCTGTTTTTT	CASPTAYTGELFF
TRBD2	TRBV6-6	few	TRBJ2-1	TGTGCCAGCCGGACTAGCGACTACAATGAGCAGTTCTTC	CASRTSDYNEQFF
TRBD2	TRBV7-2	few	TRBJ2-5	TGTGCCAGCAGCTTGGGGAGGGCCGCGGAGACCCAGTACTTC	CASSLGRAAETQYF
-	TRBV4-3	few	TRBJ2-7	TGCGCCAGCAGCCAAGATTGGCTAGACTACTCCTACGAGCAGTACTTC	CASSQDWLDYSYEQYF
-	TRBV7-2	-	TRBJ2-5	TGTGCCAGTAGCTTAGGTACAGAACAAGAGACCCAGTACTTC	CASSLGTEQETQYF
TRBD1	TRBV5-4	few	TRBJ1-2	TGTGCCAGCAGCATCCGGACAGGAGGCGCGGGCTACACCTTC	CASSIRTGGAGYTF
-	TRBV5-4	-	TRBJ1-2	TGTGCCAGCAGCTTTTTAGTCGGGGGGGGACCCAACTATGGCTACACCTTC	CASSFLVGGGPNYGYTF
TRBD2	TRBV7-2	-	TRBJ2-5	TGTGCCAGCAGCCCCACTAGCGGGGAGACCCAGTACTTC	CASSPTSGETQYF
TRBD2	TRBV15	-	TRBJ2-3	TGTGCCACCAGCAGAGATTCGGGACTAGCGGGAAAGGGTAGGGCAGATACGCAGTATTTT	CATSRDSGLAGKGRADTQYF
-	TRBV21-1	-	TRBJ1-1	TGTGCCAGCAGCAAAGGGATCCACACTGAAGCTTTCTTT	CASSKGIHTEAFF
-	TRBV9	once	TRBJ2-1	TGTGCCAGCAGCGTAGATAGGGGACGGCACCGACGGACGTACAATGAGCAGTTCTTC	CASSVDRGRHRRTYNEQFF
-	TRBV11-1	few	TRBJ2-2	TGTGCCAGCAGCTTAAGGACACCGATCACCGGGGAGCTGTTTTTT	CASSLRTPITGELFF
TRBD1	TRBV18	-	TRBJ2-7	TGTGCCAGCTCAGAGGGGACAGTTTACGAGCAGTACTTC	CASSEGTVYEQYF
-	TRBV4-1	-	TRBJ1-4	TGCGCCAGCAGCCAAGTAGGATTGGAAAAACTGTTTTTT	CASSQVGLEKLFF
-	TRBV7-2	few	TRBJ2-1	TGTGCCAGCAGCGCCGACGGCGGGACTTACAATGAGCAGTTCTTC	CASSADGGTYNEQFF
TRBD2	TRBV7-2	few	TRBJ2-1	TGTGCCAGCAGCGGACTAGCGGAGGGATCCTACAATGAGCAGTTCTTC	CASSGLAEGSYNEQFF
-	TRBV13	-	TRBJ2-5	TGTGCCAGCAGCTTAGCCCGCACGGGGGCGGGACGGCAAGAGACCCAGTACTTC	CASSLARTGAGRQETQYF
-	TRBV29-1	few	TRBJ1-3	TGCAGCGCCGAACAATCTGGAAACACCATATATTTT	CSAEQSGNTIYF
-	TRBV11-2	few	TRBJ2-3	TGTGCCAGCAGCTTAGAGTACACAGATACGCAGTATTTT	CASSLEYTDTQYF
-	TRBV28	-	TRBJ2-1	TGTGCCAATAATGGGCCCAATGAGCAGTTCTTC	CANNGPNEQFF
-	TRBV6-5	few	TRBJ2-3	TGTGCCAGCAGCCGAGGCAGTTTCACAGATACGCAGTATTTT	CASSRGSFTDTQYF
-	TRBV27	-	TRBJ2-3	TGTGCCAGCAGCGGGACCAACACAGATACGCAGTATTTT	CASSGTNTDTQYF
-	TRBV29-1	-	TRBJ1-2	TGCAGCGCCTCCTCAGAGGACGGTGGCTACACCTTC	CSASSEDGGYTF
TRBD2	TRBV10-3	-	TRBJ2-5	TGTGCCATCAGTGAGTCAGGAGCGGGAGGGCCGACGGAGACCCAGTACTTC	CAISESGAGGPTETQYF
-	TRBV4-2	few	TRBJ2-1	TGTGCCAGCAGCCTAGAGGTCATTATCCTTTACAATGAGCAGTTCTTC	CASSLEVIILYNEQFF